This TCR beta chain was obtained from a study of control samples from healthy donors and cancer patients (dated by TCRdb to about 2020). Worth noting for this clone: Its antigen remains undetermined. Base qualities are not provided; no much larger clone lies one nucleotide away.

Library prep was done by the immunoSEQ multiplex PCR assay. TCRdb took over this immuneACCESS table, retaining in-frame rearrangements with V and J assigned. Such tables are incomplete; in checked studies, under half of the missing clones stem from an unresolved V gene, and the remainder is unexplained. The sample data list about 150,000 clones, and just under 95% of these were observed just once. 5% to 6.5% of the sample goes to the ten largest clones. From the cysteine up to the phenylalanine, the CDR3 has a length of 15 residues. Of the read, only the CDR3 DNA is kept; its 45 bases are in frame from base 1. The germline V gene yields SNHLY for CDR1 and FYNNEI for CDR2. V sheds 4 bases and J sheds 2 bases, leaving 9 bases between their ends.

Sequencing was performed on blood. The TCR originated in a man between 35 and 55 years old in good health. Recombination linked TRBV2 to TRBJ1-6, with TRBD1 perhaps the D gene, on 6 matching bases. The nucleotide sequence is given as TGTGCCAGCAGTGGGACAGAGACCTATAATTCACCCCTCCACTTT. This translates into CASSGTETYNSPLHF.